This TCR beta chain is from a study of T-cell reconstitution after alpha-beta-depleted transplantation in children. Germline assignment: CDR1 SEHNR and CDR2 FQNEAQ (reference sequence). Germline trimming cut 4 bases from V and 1 base from J; bases unmatched to any gene: 6. The CDR3 is 17 residues long. The library targeted TCRbeta and was prepared with unique molecular identifiers. One entry per CDR3 protein, called by TCRdb with MiXCR from the PCR reads. The table records a few hundred thousand distinct CDR3 sequences, more than 20% of them present only once. The material sequenced was PBMCs, taken before TCRalphabeta/CD19-depleted stem cell transplant. The source is a boy in the first two years of life with Wiskott-Aldrich syndrome, due to receive a stem cell transplant. The genes are TRBV7-9 and TRBJ2-1, with 11 nucleotides matching TRBD2. The CDR3 DNA follows: TGTGCCAGCAGCTCGACTAGCGGGATAAGGTCCTACAATGAGCAGTTCTTC. Encoded protein: CASSSTSGIRSYNEQFF.